This T cell receptor beta chain was identified during a study of shared clonotypes between healthy human individuals. About the study: Researchers assigned three CD4 naive, three CD4 memory, two CD8 naive and one CD8 memory plate to each donor.

Investigators divided CD4+ cells into CD45RA+ naive and CD45RA-negative memory subsets. Regarding the study as a whole: Estimated richness values were generally larger in naive subsets than in memory subsets.

Clones were sequenced by immunoSEQ multiplex PCR, and TCRdb holds only the in-frame ones, with some missing. Seen here are around 2.1 million clones, approximately 94% observed once, and the top ten hold over 0.1%. In the case of this clone: Its target is unknown.

The CDR3 sequence is 15 residues long. The V end was cut by 6 bases, the J end by 1 base, with 15 bases between. Germline CDR1 and CDR2: ENHRY and SYGVKD. The sequenced sample was naive CD4+ T cells sorted from blood. Subset: CD45RA+ positively selected. This clonotype was sampled from a man aged 18 to 30 in good health. This chain uses TRBV10-3 with TRBJ2-5; D might be TRBD2 (7 bases). In DNA form, the CDR3 reads TGTGCCATCAGCGAGGGGGGGCGGGTCCAAGAGACCCAGTACTTC. It translates to CAISEGGRVQETQYF.